The 28 T cell receptor beta chains below come from one sample, sequenced in a study of a mutant IDH1 vaccine in newly diagnosed glioma. Their antigen targets remain unknown. Time point reported: week 35, safety follow-up. Every vaccination contained 300 ug of the mutant IDH1 20-mer peptide and was paired with topical imiquimod. Sequencing was performed with immunoSEQ multiplex PCR; in TCRdb, only in-frame clones are kept and a portion is missing. This sample yields some 31,000 clones, of which over 70% are seen a single time; roughly 9.3% belongs to the top ten. Sequencing was performed on PBMCs, taken from a glioma patient whose treatment included an IDH1 peptide vaccine. These receptors originate from a woman aged 25 to 39 with glioma. Some clones in this sample may be carry-over from other donors' samples.

V is TRBV5-6 and J is TRBJ2-1; a weak D match, TRBD1 (6 bases). This CDR3 region has 15 residues. Trimming shortened V by 3 bases and J by 1 base, and 11 bases separated the two germline ends. Germline V lookup: CDR1 SGHDT, CDR2 YYEEEE. DNA of the CDR3: TGTGCCAGCAGCTCCGGGACACTATCCTACAATGAGCAGTTCTTC. It codes for CASSSGTLSYNEQFF.

The rearrangement joins TRBV7-8 to TRBJ2-1, with TRBD2 identical over 10 bases. Germline assignment: CDR1 SGHVS and CDR2 FQNEAQ. There are 16 residues in the CDR3. V lost 5 bases and J lost 7; bases outside the gene matches: 11. The CDR3 DNA sequence: TGTGCCAGCAGCCCGAAGTCTAGCGGGAGTTTGAATGAGCAGTTCTTC. Amino acid sequence: CASSPKSSGSLNEQFF.

The V and J genes are TRBV27 and TRBJ1-2; D is ambiguous. The V end was cut by 4 bases, the J end by 6 bases, with 9 bases between. CDR3 size: 12 residues. Germline CDR1 and CDR2: MNHEY and SMNVEV (reference sequence). The CDR3 DNA sequence: TGTGCCAGCAGTTCGGACGGCGATGGCTACACCTTC. This sequence encodes CASSSDGDGYTF.

The sample holds a few counts of this clone. This sequence joins TRBV2 and TRBJ1-1; 7 bases are shared with TRBD1. Germline-derived CDR1 and CDR2 are SNHLY and FYNNEI. This CDR3 has 13 residues. Trimming took 7 bases from V and 3 from J; bases not matched to a gene: 5. CDR3 DNA: TGTGCCAGCAACCCTGACAGGGACACTGAAGCTTTCTTT. Protein: CASNPDRDTEAFF.

The gene calls are TRBV30 and TRBJ1-5, with unresolved D. Between the trimmed V and J ends, which lost 2 bases and 1 base, there was a span of 9 bases. From germline, CDR1 is GTSNPN and CDR2 SVGIG (reference sequence). CDR3 length: 14 residues. The CDR3 spells CAWSPKGSNQPQHF. CDR3 DNA sequence: TGTGCCTGGAGTCCTAAAGGGAGCAATCAGCCCCAGCATTTT. The variable domain in full, completed from reference TRBV30 and TRBJ1-5, reads SQTIHQWPATLVQPVGSPLSLECTVEGTSNPNLYWYRQAAGRGLQLLFYSVGIGQISSEVPQNLSASRPQDRQFILSSKKLLLSDSGFYLCAWSPKGSNQPQHFGDGTRLSIL.

The gene calls are TRBV30 and TRBJ2-7, with 8 nucleotides matching TRBD2. Germline lookup yields CDR1 GTSNPN and CDR2 SVGIG (reference sequence). This CDR3 contains 16 residues. Trimming removed 8 bases from V and 5 bases from J; junction bases left unmatched: 20. CDR3 coding DNA: TGTGCCACCTCTCGTCCCGCAGCGGGAGTATTCAACGAGCAGTACTTC. Encoded protein: CATSRPAAGVFNEQYF.

In this sample, this clone turned up a few times. The chain combines TRBV6-5 with TRBJ1-2; D uncertain. CDR1 and CDR2 from the germline V gene are MNHEY and SVGAGI. The V end lost 0 bases, the J end lost 1 base, and 6 bases lay between the germline ends. CDR3 length equals 14 residues. The CDR3 protein is CASSYSRGNYGYTF. For the CDR3, the DNA is TGTGCCAGCAGTTACTCACGGGGTAACTATGGCTACACCTTC.

This clone has more than one count but fewer than ten. CDR3 in amino acids: CASSRGNRGISGELFF. CDR3 DNA sequence: TGTGCCAGCAGCCGAGGAAACAGGGGAATCAGCGGGGAGCTGTTTTTT. The chain is built from TRBV14 and TRBJ2-2, with 7 positions matching TRBD1. The V gene's germline CDR1 is SGHDN and CDR2 FVKESK. V lost 4 bases to trimming and J lost 7 bases; unmatched junction nucleotides: 12. The length of the CDR3 is 16 residues.

This clone appeared a single time. This chain uses TRBV18 with TRBJ1-3; possibly TRBD1 for D (5 bases). The ends were cut back, 2 bases at V and 4 bases at J, with 6 bases in the middle. Germline lookup yields CDR1 KGHSH and CDR2 LQKENI. The CDR3 is made up of 13 amino acids. CDR3: CASSPGAGNTIYF. DNA for the CDR3: TGTGCCAGCTCACCAGGGGCAGGAAACACCATATATTTT.

V is TRBV11-2 and J is TRBJ2-4; no clear D. The CDR3 loop spans 15 amino acids. V shed 4 bases and J shed 0 bases, with 10 bases lying between them. CDR1 is SGHAT and CDR2 is FQNNGV in the germline V gene. In nucleotides, the CDR3 is TGTGCCAGCAGCTCCCCGACCTTAGCCAAAAACATTCAGTACTTC. It encodes CASSSPTLAKNIQYF.

This clone appeared a few times. This chain links TRBV28 with TRBJ2-3; TRBD1 is a possible D gene (6 bases). CDR3 length equals 16 residues. Germline V CDR1 and CDR2: MDHEN, SYDVKM. V shed 3 bases and J shed 3 bases, with 16 bases lying between them. The CDR3 DNA is TGTGCCAGCAGTTTCCCGACAGGTCAGGGGACAGATACGCAGTATTTT. Translation: CASSFPTGQGTDTQYF.

This clone was observed a single time. The V gene is TRBV27, the J gene TRBJ1-3; D is possibly TRBD1 (6 bases). V shed 5 bases and J shed 2 bases, with 13 bases lying between them. Germline loops: CDR1 MNHEY, CDR2 SMNVEV (reference sequence). The CDR3 has 15 amino acids. CDR3 residues: CASSTKGGPGNTIYF. CDR3 DNA: TGTGCCAGCAGTACGAAAGGGGGGCCTGGAAACACCATATATTTT.

This clone was observed a few times. The gene calls are TRBV29-1 and TRBJ1-1; 9 nucleotides agree with TRBD1. The CDR3 runs 13 residues. Germline trimming cut 7 bases from V and 4 bases from J; bases unmatched to any gene: 7. Germline V gene data show CDR1 as SQVTM and CDR2 as ANQGSEA. The CDR3: CSATRQGGTEAFF. The CDR3 region has the DNA TGCAGCGCTACTCGACAGGGGGGCACTGAAGCTTTCTTT.

The chain is built from TRBV7-9 and TRBJ1-1; D gene ambiguous. V gave up 1 base and J gave up 11 bases, with 17 bases separating them. This CDR3 region has 14 residues. Germline CDR1 SEHNR, CDR2 FQNEAQ (reference sequence). CDR3 protein: CASSLVTRPQIAFF. DNA of the CDR3: TGTGCCAGCAGCTTAGTAACCCGCCCGCAAATTGCTTTCTTT.

The chain carries TRBV7-3 and TRBJ2-3; either TRBD1 or TRBD2 may supply D (7 bases each). Germline-derived CDR1 and CDR2 are SGHTA and FQGTGA. Trimming took off 1 base at V and 3 bases at J, with 14 bases between the two ends. The CDR3 has 16 amino acids. In DNA, the CDR3 is TGTGCCAGCAGCTTAATCGGCAGGGGGGGGACAGATACGCAGTATTTT. Translating gives CASSLIGRGGTDTQYF.

The chain couples TRBV4-1 to TRBJ2-2; D not resolved. CDR1 and CDR2 from the germline V gene are MGHRA and YSYEKL. V was pared by 4 bases and J by 0 bases, with 12 bases between. CDR3 length: 16 residues. DNA of the CDR3: TGCGCCAGCAGCCCTTTTGCTCACCCGAACACCGGGGAGCTGTTTTTT. Its protein product is CASSPFAHPNTGELFF.

The V gene is TRBV5-1, the J gene TRBJ2-7, with a weak D call TRBD1 (5 bases). The V end lost 4 bases, the J end lost 6 bases, and 17 bases lay between the germline ends. Germline assignment: CDR1 SGHRS and CDR2 YFSETQ. The CDR3 runs to 14 residues. The DNA for the CDR3 is TGCGCCAGCAGCCCCAGACAGCAGCAGGCCGAGCAGTACTTC. Its translation: CASSPRQQQAEQYF.

CDR3 nucleotides: TGTGCCAGCAGCTGGAGGACAGGGCCTAACTATGGCTACACCTTC. Its protein is CASSWRTGPNYGYTF. This chain uses TRBV7-9 with TRBJ1-2; 8 bases line up with TRBD1. V lost 4 bases, J lost 0 bases, and 4 bases stayed unmatched. The CDR3 loop spans 15 amino acids. Per the germline V gene, CDR1 is SEHNR and CDR2 is FQNEAQ (reference sequence).

The rearrangement joins TRBV4-1 to TRBJ2-2; possible D gene TRBD2, 6 bases. This CDR3 contains 13 residues. Trimming took off 6 bases at V and 7 bases at J, with 12 bases between the two ends. Germline CDR1 is MGHRA and CDR2 is YSYEKL. The CDR3 is CASRSGVNGELFF. Written as DNA, the CDR3 is TGCGCCAGCAGATCGGGAGTGAACGGGGAGCTGTTTTTT.

The chain has TRBV27 and TRBJ1-2, with a possible D match to TRBD1 (6 bases). CDR1 is MNHEY and CDR2 is SMNVEV in the germline V gene (reference sequence). V gave up 6 bases and J gave up 3 bases, with 8 bases separating them. The CDR3 contains 12 residues. The CDR3 nucleotides are TGTGCCAGCAGGGGGGCTGACTATGGCTACACCTTC. Encoded protein: CASRGADYGYTF.

The chain employs TRBV30 and TRBJ2-7, with 10 bases lining up with TRBD2. This CDR3 comprises 14 residues. Germline CDR1 is GTSNPN and CDR2 is SVGIG (reference sequence). J gave up 4 bases and V 4 bases, and 7 bases lay outside the gene matches. DNA of the CDR3: TGTGCCTGGACCACCGGGACTAGCGTTTACGAGCAGTACTTC. This codes for CAWTTGTSVYEQYF.

The chain couples TRBV7-8 to TRBJ1-4; TRBD1 might be the D (5 bases). The CDR3 consists of 17 residues. Germline V gene sequence: CDR1 SGHVS, CDR2 FQNEAQ. Trimming took 3 bases from V and 5 from J, leaving 19 bases between them. The CDR3 is CASSFWGRPKRNEKLFF. CDR3 sequence (DNA): TGTGCCAGCAGCTTTTGGGGCAGACCGAAGAGGAATGAAAAACTGTTTTTT.

V is TRBV6-1 and J is TRBJ2-3, with 10 positions matching TRBD2. J gave up 6 bases and V 10 bases, and 13 bases lay outside the gene matches. The CDR3 is 15 amino acids. Germline lookup yields CDR1 MNHNS and CDR2 SASEGT. CDR3 nucleotides: TGTGCCACCCCCGGGGATAGCGGGAGGTTGGATACGCAGTATTTT. Translation gives CATPGDSGRLDTQYF.

The V gene is TRBV28, the J gene TRBJ1-2; 7 nucleotides align to TRBD1. V lost 9 bases to trimming and J lost 4 bases; unmatched junction nucleotides: 2. The CDR3 totals 11 residues. The germline CDR1 and CDR2 sequences are MDHEN and SYDVKM. CDR3 in amino acids: CASQGGYGYTF. The DNA for the CDR3 is TGTGCCAGTCAGGGGGGCTATGGCTACACCTTC.

V gene TRBV19 combines with J gene TRBJ1-2; 7 bases align to TRBD1. The CDR3 length is 15 residues. In germline, CDR1 is LNHDA, CDR2 SQIVND (reference sequence). Trimming took 7 bases from V and 2 from J; bases not matched to a gene: 10. The CDR3 coding sequence is TGTGCCAGTACCCCCGGGACAGCGTTAAACTATGGCTACACCTTC. It translates to CASTPGTALNYGYTF.

The CDR3 region has the DNA TGTGCCAGTAGTCCGGCAGGGGGCTCCTACGAGCAGTACTTC. As protein: CASSPAGGSYEQYF. The genes are TRBV19 and TRBJ2-7, with 7 bases that match TRBD1. Germline assignment: CDR1 LNHDA and CDR2 SQIVND (reference sequence). The CDR3 sequence is 14 residues long. V trimming: 5 bases; J trimming: 0 bases; junction bases outside the gene matches: 4.

The V and J genes are TRBV10-3 and TRBJ2-2; 8 bases match TRBD2. The CDR3 contains 16 residues. With V trimmed by 0 bases and J by 5 bases, 5 bases remained unmatched. Per germline, CDR1 ENHRY and CDR2 SYGVKD. The DNA for the CDR3 is TGTGCCATCAGTGAGTCCGTAGCGGGATCGACCGGGGAGCTGTTTTTT. It yields the protein CAISESVAGSTGELFF.

This chain joins TRBV27 and TRBJ1-1; D perhaps matches TRBD1 (5 bases). Germline lookup yields CDR1 MNHEY and CDR2 SMNVEV (reference sequence). The CDR3 covers 16 residues. Trimming removed 7 bases at V and 1 base at J, with 19 bases between. The CDR3 spells CASILRYGGENTEAFF. In DNA, the CDR3 is TGTGCCAGCATCCTAAGGTATGGGGGGGAGAACACTGAAGCTTTCTTT.